These 20 T cell receptor beta chains originate from one sample sequenced in a study of blood T cell repertoires in COVID-19. The protocol was immunoSEQ multiplex PCR, while the TCRdb copy is restricted to in-frame clones and leaves out a portion. The sample has tens of thousands of clones, roughly 88% seen once. The sample comprised peripheral blood. Source of these receptors: an elderly woman with acute or convalescent COVID-19.

The chain joins TRBV7-2 to TRBJ1-2, with D hard to call. V dropped 3 bases and J dropped 8 bases, with 13 bases sitting between them. Germline assignment: CDR1 SGHTA and CDR2 FQGNSA. The CDR3 runs 13 residues. DNA for the CDR3: TGTGCCAGCAGCTTGGGCACTCTATGGGGCTACACCTTC. Protein sequence: CASSLGTLWGYTF.

The V and J genes are TRBV18 and TRBJ2-2, with 8 nucleotides matching TRBD1. Germline assignment: CDR1 KGHSH and CDR2 LQKENI. The length of the CDR3 is 15 residues. V lost 4 bases, J lost 3 bases, and 4 bases stayed unmatched. CDR3 protein: CASSQDRGDTGELFF. DNA of the CDR3: TGTGCCAGCTCACAAGACAGGGGCGACACCGGGGAGCTGTTTTTT.

This clone was observed a handful of times. The gene calls are TRBV24-1 and TRBJ2-2, with D tentatively TRBD1 (6 bases). V lost 3 bases and J 3 bases, leaving 16 bases between the germline ends. In germline, CDR1 is KGHDR, CDR2 SFDVKD. This CDR3 contains 17 residues. The CDR3 DNA sequence: TGTGCCACCAGTGATGATACCGGGACACTACACACCGGGGAGCTGTTTTTT. It yields the protein CATSDDTGTLHTGELFF.

V is TRBV7-2 and J is TRBJ2-5; a weak D match, TRBD1 (6 bases). In germline, CDR1 is SGHTA, CDR2 FQGNSA. Trimming left V 5 bases short and J 7 bases short, with 14 bases between. This CDR3 is built from 13 residues. The CDR3 loop is CASSDRPLGTQYF. CDR3 coding DNA: TGTGCCAGCAGCGACAGGCCCCTAGGGACCCAGTACTTC.

This chain joins TRBV4-1 and TRBJ2-1; 8 nucleotides align to TRBD2. V trimming: 1 base; J trimming: 7 bases; junction bases outside the gene matches: 6. Germline-derived CDR1 and CDR2 are MGHRA and YSYEKL. CDR3 length equals 15 residues. CDR3 sequence: CASSQVLQRGNEQFF. The CDR3 region has the DNA TGCGCCAGCAGCCAAGTTCTCCAGCGGGGGAATGAGCAGTTCTTC.

The chain is built from TRBV12-1 and TRBJ1-5; TRBD1, the D gene given by the table, was not confirmed from the DNA. TRBV12-1 is a recognized pseudogene. The CDR3 runs to 17 residues. The chain's CDR3 is CASSTPEKDSDNQPQHF. The CDR3 nucleotides are TGTGCCAGCAGCACCCCGGAGAAGGACAGTGACAATCAGCCCCAGCATTTT.

V gene TRBV11-2 combines with J gene TRBJ1-1, with 7 bases aligning to TRBD1. CDR3 length equals 13 residues. The J segment lost 6 bases and the V segment lost 1 base, leaving 2 bases of the junction unmatched. Germline assignment: CDR1 SGHAT and CDR2 FQNNGV. CDR3: CASSLAQGAEAFF. The CDR3 coding sequence is TGTGCCAGCAGCTTAGCGCAGGGGGCTGAAGCTTTCTTT.

This clone came up a few times. The rearrangement links TRBV18 to TRBJ1-6; TRBD1 might be the D (5 bases). The CDR3 length is 14 residues. Trimming took 0 bases from V and 12 from J, leaving 12 bases between them. In germline, CDR1 is KGHSH, CDR2 LQKENI. The CDR3 reads CASSPPPGQGPLHF. The DNA of the CDR3 is TGTGCCAGCTCACCACCGCCGGGCCAGGGACCCCTCCACTTT.

The CDR3 reads CAWSFPPDEQYF. The CDR3 DNA sequence: TGTGCCTGGAGTTTCCCTCCTGACGAGCAGTACTTC. The V call is TRBV30, the J call TRBJ2-7; D is unresolved. V was cut by 2 bases and J by 5 bases, with 10 bases left in between. The CDR3 has 12 amino acids. Germline-derived CDR1 and CDR2 are GTSNPN and SVGIG (reference sequence).

This sequence joins TRBV13 and TRBJ2-3; 7 bases are shared with TRBD2. V dropped 2 bases and J dropped 6; count of bases not matched to a gene: 8. Germline-derived CDR1 and CDR2 are PRHDT and FYEKMQ (reference sequence). CDR3 length: 15 amino acids. For the CDR3, the DNA is TGTGCCAGCAGCTTATCAAGCGGGAAGAGGGATACGCAGTATTTT. Translating gives CASSLSSGKRDTQYF.

V gene TRBV3-1 (or the pseudogene TRBV3-2) combines with J gene TRBJ2-2; 12 bases match TRBD1. CDR3 size: 17 residues. Germline CDR1 is LGHDT and CDR2 is YNNKEL (reference sequence). Germline trimming cut 3 bases from V and 1 base from J; bases unmatched to any gene: 3. The CDR3 sequence is CASSHGTGGKNTGELFF. In DNA form, the CDR3 reads TGTGCCAGCAGCCACGGGACAGGGGGCAAGAACACCGGGGAGCTGTTTTTT.

The rearrangement uses TRBV5-1 and TRBJ1-1; 8 nucleotides line up with TRBD1. Germline-derived CDR1 and CDR2 are SGHRS and YFSETQ. Losses at the gene ends were 6 bases for V and 3 bases for J; bases not matched to a gene: 4. The CDR3 covers 13 residues. CDR3 region: CASNTGGDTEAFF. The CDR3 DNA reads TGCGCCAGCAACACAGGGGGAGACACTGAAGCTTTCTTT.

The V call is TRBV6-6, the J call TRBJ2-2; D is ambiguous. CDR1 is MNHNY, CDR2 SVGAGI, per germline (reference sequence). The V end was cut by 6 bases, the J end by 1 base, with 6 bases between. The CDR3 has 13 amino acids. DNA for the CDR3: TGTGCCAGCAGAATTCTGAACACCGGGGAGCTGTTTTTT. It yields the protein CASRILNTGELFF.

V usage is TRBV28 and J usage is TRBJ1-5; D gene uncertain. Germline lookup yields CDR1 MDHEN and CDR2 SYDVKM. V was clipped by 3 bases and J by 9 bases, with 6 bases between them. This CDR3 is 11 amino acids long. CDR3 DNA: TGTGCCAGCAGTTTCACACGGCCCCAGCATTTT. Protein: CASSFTRPQHF.

The J gene is TRBJ2-1, the V gene TRBV11-3, with D maybe TRBD2 (6 bases). The V end lost 5 bases, the J end lost 0 bases, and 14 bases lay between the germline ends. There are 16 residues in the CDR3. Germline CDR1 and CDR2: SGHNT and YENEEA. The CDR3 sequence: CASSISGSTSYNEQFF. CDR3 coding DNA: TGTGCCAGCAGCATTAGCGGATCCACCTCCTACAATGAGCAGTTCTTC.

This clone is a singleton in its sample. This chain connects TRBV4-1 to TRBJ2-4; a possible D gene is TRBD1 (6 bases). The CDR3 sequence is 15 residues long. V shed 2 bases and J shed 3 bases, with 11 bases lying between them. From germline, CDR1 is MGHRA and CDR2 YSYEKL. In nucleotides, the CDR3 is TGCGCCAGCAGCCAACCAGGACAGATCAAAAACATTCAGTACTTC. Translation: CASSQPGQIKNIQYF.

This chain connects TRBV5-1 to TRBJ1-2; 9 nucleotides line up with TRBD1. The CDR3 is 16 residues long. Trimming took 2 bases from V and 8 from J; bases not matched to a gene: 13. Germline-derived CDR1 and CDR2 are SGHRS and YFSETQ. CDR3 coding DNA: TGCGCCAGCAGCTTTATAGGGGACAGGGAGACGAGGGGCTACACCTTC. It codes for CASSFIGDRETRGYTF.

This chain joins TRBV4-1 and TRBJ2-7, with D uncertain. V gave up 4 bases and J gave up 1 base, with 14 bases separating them. This CDR3 has 15 amino acids. Looked up from germline, CDR1 is MGHRA and CDR2 is YSYEKL. The CDR3, as DNA: TGCGCCAGCAGCCCTCCCGGCGGAGCTTCCTACGAGCAGTACTTC. Protein sequence: CASSPPGGASYEQYF.

The chain combines TRBV18 with TRBJ2-2; TRBD2 is a possible D gene (6 bases). This CDR3 region has 13 residues. Germline V gene lookup returns CDR1 KGHSH and CDR2 LQKENI. V was cut by 4 bases and J by 4 bases, with 7 bases left in between. The CDR3 loop is CASSQRVTGELFF. DNA for the CDR3: TGTGCCAGCTCACAGCGGGTCACCGGGGAGCTGTTTTTT.

This sequence joins TRBV6-4 and TRBJ1-5, with 9 bases lining up with TRBD1. V lost 6 bases, J lost 2 bases, and 8 bases stayed unmatched. The CDR3 totals 16 residues. Germline V gives CDR1 MRHNA, CDR2 SNTAGT. As DNA, the CDR3 is TGTGCCAGCAGATTACATCGGACAGGGGGCAATCAGCCCCAGCATTTT. This codes for CASRLHRTGGNQPQHF.